These T cell receptor beta chains were read from a single sample in a study of blood T cell repertoires in COVID-19. The protocol was immunoSEQ multiplex PCR, while the TCRdb copy is restricted to in-frame clones and leaves out a portion. The data hold around 300,000 clones, with about 90% observed a single time. Sequenced sample: peripheral blood. These receptors originate from a woman aged 50 to 65 with COVID-19, enrolled during active disease. Both conserved end residues are part of each CDR3. The D gene is left open where the match is weak. Only part of the rows carry a size: once, few, many, or a class if the clone is expanded.

d_gene,j_gene,v_gene,abundance,CDR3aa,CDR3nt
TRBD1,TRBJ1-2,TRBV25-1,once,CASSEHTADRAYGYTF,TGTGCCAGCAGCGAGCACACCGCGGACAGGGCCTATGGCTACACCTTC
NA,TRBJ1-1,TRBV19,NA,CASSFATSRRGPEAFF,TGTGCCAGTAGTTTCGCGACTTCCAGGAGGGGTCCTGAAGCTTTCTTT
NA,TRBJ1-1,TRBV6-5,few,CASSYSEGGTEAFF,TGTGCCAGCAGTTACTCGGAGGGAGGAACTGAAGCTTTCTTT
NA,TRBJ2-7,TRBV6-5,NA,CASSYSRDGYEQYF,TGTGCCAGCAGTTACTCGCGGGACGGTTACGAGCAGTACTTC
TRBD1,TRBJ1-3,TRBV5-6,NA,CASSQRTGSAGNTIYF,TGTGCCAGCAGTCAGAGGACAGGGTCGGCTGGAAACACCATATATTTT
TRBD2,TRBJ2-1,TRBV7-3,NA,CASSLTPGLAGGKRDNEQFF,TGTGCCAGCAGCTTAACTCCGGGACTAGCGGGAGGAAAAAGGGACAATGAGCAGTTCTTC
NA,TRBJ2-7,TRBV7-9,NA,CASSLEWTVSYEQYF,TGTGCCAGCAGCTTAGAGTGGACAGTTTCCTACGAGCAGTACTTC
NA,TRBJ2-7,TRBV7-2,NA,CASSFLSSYEQYF,TGTGCCAGCAGCTTCTTGTCTAGCTATGAGCAGTACTTC
TRBD1,TRBJ2-7,TRBV7-6,once,CASSLLPRTGTYEQYF,TGTGCCAGCAGCTTACTCCCAAGGACAGGTACCTACGAGCAGTACTTC
NA,TRBJ1-2,TRBV5-6,once,CASSPASVRYGYTF,TGTGCCAGCAGCCCTGCGTCGGTCCGGTATGGCTACACCTTC
NA,TRBJ1-4,TRBV15,NA,CATSGTATNEKLFF,TGTGCCACCAGCGGGACTGCAACTAATGAAAAACTGTTTTTT
NA,TRBJ1-1,TRBV7-6,NA,CASSSNRVGNTEAFF,TGTGCCAGCAGCTCCAACAGGGTTGGGAACACTGAAGCTTTCTTT
NA,TRBJ2-3,TRBV7-2,NA,CASSTSSGYYTDTQYF,TGTGCCAGCAGCACAAGCAGCGGGTACTACACAGATACGCAGTATTTT
NA,TRBJ1-3,TRBV5-5,NA,CASSFGGFSGNTIYF,TGTGCCAGCAGCTTCGGGGGGTTCTCTGGAAACACCATATATTTT
TRBD2,TRBJ2-6,TRBV6-5,NA,CASRSGGSGANVLTF,TGTGCCAGCAGATCGGGAGGTTCCGGGGCCAACGTCCTGACTTTC
NA,TRBJ2-7,TRBV11-3,NA,CASSFSGYSYEQYF,TGTGCCAGCAGCTTTTCGGGGTACTCCTACGAGCAGTACTTC
TRBD1,TRBJ2-2,TRBV7-2,few,CASSFQGAGGELFF,TGTGCCAGCAGCTTCCAGGGGGCGGGCGGGGAGCTGTTTTTT
TRBD1,TRBJ1-2,TRBV5-1,NA,CASSLVRDRGGGYTF,TGCGCCAGCAGCTTGGTCCGGGACAGGGGTGGTGGCTACACCTTC
NA,TRBJ1-2,TRBV5-5,NA,CASTRRDYGYTF,TGTGCCAGCACCCGCCGGGACTATGGCTACACCTTC
NA,TRBJ2-3,TRBV21-1,NA,CASSFETSSGAQYF,TGTGCCAGCAGCTTTGAGACTAGCTCCGGTGCGCAGTATTTT
NA,TRBJ1-2,TRBV19,NA,CASSIVGGGGYTF,TGTGCCAGTAGTATCGTTGGTGGAGGAGGCTACACCTTC
TRBD2,TRBJ2-5,TRBV10-1,NA,CASLVVWTSEETQYF,TGCGCCAGCCTAGTTGTTTGGACTAGCGAAGAGACCCAGTACTTC
TRBD1,TRBJ1-2,TRBV5-6,NA,CASSSDRGVFYGYTF,TGTGCCAGCAGTTCGGACAGGGGCGTCTTCTATGGCTACACCTTC
TRBD2,TRBJ2-2,TRBV30,NA,CAWKRLAGAGELFF,TGTGCCTGGAAGCGACTAGCGGGAGCCGGGGAGCTGTTTTTT
TRBD1,TRBJ2-2,TRBV6-5,NA,CASRQGYTGELFF,TGTGCCAGCAGACAGGGGTACACCGGGGAGCTGTTTTTT
NA,TRBJ1-5,TRBV2,NA,CASSKDIRGPQHF,TGTGCCAGCAGTAAAGACATACGGGGTCCCCAGCATTTT
TRBD2,TRBJ2-3,TRBV9,NA,CASSVTSGVFTDTQYF,TGTGCCAGCAGCGTTACTAGCGGAGTCTTCACAGATACGCAGTATTTT
NA,TRBJ2-5,TRBV6-6,NA,CASSYELGETQYF,TGTGCCAGCAGTTACGAGCTCGGGGAGACCCAGTACTTC
TRBD1,TRBJ2-2,TRBV28,once,CASSSRTGFYRTGELFF,TGTGCCAGCAGTTCGCGGACAGGGTTTTATAGGACCGGGGAGCTGTTTTTT
NA,TRBJ1-2,TRBV7-9,NA,CASSLTGSYGYTF,TGTGCCAGCAGTTTAACCGGGTCCTATGGCTACACCTTC
TRBD1,TRBJ1-1,TRBV6-5,NA,CASSTDRRNTEAFF,TGTGCCAGCAGCACGGACAGGAGGAACACTGAAGCTTTCTTT
NA,TRBJ1-6,TRBV18,NA,CASSPSQTGNSPLHF,TGTGCCAGCTCACCAAGCCAGACTGGTAATTCACCCCTCCACTTT
TRBD1,TRBJ1-2,TRBV18,NA,CASSPPGTGANGYTF,TGTGCCAGCTCACCACCAGGGACAGGGGCTAACGGCTACACCTTC
NA,TRBJ1-3,TRBV18,NA,CASSPQGSSGNTIYF,TGTGCCAGCTCACCCCAGGGGTCCTCTGGAAACACCATATATTTT
NA,TRBJ1-6,TRBV5-6,NA,CASSSGIIYNSPLHF,TGTGCCAGCAGCTCGGGGATCATATATAATTCACCCCTCCACTTT
NA,TRBJ1-2,TRBV5-5,NA,CASSLRADYYGYTF,TGTGCCAGCAGCTTGCGGGCGGACTACTATGGCTACACCTTC
NA,TRBJ1-4,TRBV30,NA,CAWSAGLTNEKLFF,TGTGCCTGGAGTGCGGGACTCACTAATGAAAAACTGTTTTTT
NA,TRBJ2-2,TRBV6-5,NA,CASSSLTGELFF,TGTGCCAGCAGCTCTCTTACCGGGGAGCTGTTTTTT
NA,TRBJ1-1,TRBV11-3,NA,CASTYGGTSTEAFF,TGTGCCAGCACTTACGGAGGGACTAGCACTGAAGCTTTCTTT
TRBD1,TRBJ2-3,TRBV6-4,NA,CASSAQGADTQYF,TGTGCCAGCAGTGCCCAGGGGGCAGATACGCAGTATTTT
TRBD1,TRBJ1-5,TRBV27,NA,CASSFRGQSGPQHF,TGTGCCAGCAGTTTTAGGGGACAGTCGGGTCCCCAGCATTTT
NA,TRBJ2-7,TRBV9,NA,CASKEDDGTYEQYF,TGTGCCAGCAAGGAAGATGACGGGACCTACGAGCAGTACTTC
TRBD1,TRBJ1-2,TRBV6-2/TRBV6-3,NA,CASSYSPGRGYGYTF,TGTGCCAGCAGTTACTCGCCGGGCAGGGGGTACGGCTACACCTTC
TRBD1,TRBJ2-5,TRBV4-1,NA,CASSQDPTGGSGETQYF,TGCGCCAGCAGCCAAGATCCCACAGGGGGAAGCGGCGAGACCCAGTACTTC
NA,TRBJ2-3,TRBV6-1,NA,CASSEARLVSDTQYF,TGTGCCAGCAGTGAAGCGCGACTAGTCTCAGATACGCAGTATTTT
NA,TRBJ1-1,TRBV30,NA,CAWSSVRLGAFF,TGTGCCTGGAGTTCGGTGAGGCTTGGGGCTTTCTTT
TRBD1,TRBJ1-5,TRBV19,NA,CASSEGQGNNQPQHF,TGTGCCAGTAGTGAAGGACAGGGGAACAATCAGCCCCAGCATTTT
TRBD2,TRBJ2-1,TRBV20-1,NA,CSASRLAGSYNEQFF,TGCAGTGCTAGTAGACTAGCGGGATCGTACAATGAGCAGTTCTTC
TRBD1,TRBJ1-1,TRBV5-1,NA,CASSPGTVPRNTEAFF,TGCGCCAGCAGCCCAGGGACAGTCCCGCGGAACACTGAAGCTTTCTTT
TRBD1,TRBJ2-7,TRBV7-9,NA,CASSLLSTGVPGEQYF,TGTGCCAGCAGCTTATTGAGCACAGGGGTCCCCGGAGAGCAGTACTTC